This is a list of T cell receptor beta chains from one sample in a study of regulatory T cells in long-lasting Graves disease. Each CDR3 protein is one row after TCRdb ran MiXCR on the multiplex PCR reads. This sample yields about 200,000 distinct CDR3 sequences, of which roughly 19% are seen a single time; roughly 10% belongs to the top ten. This sample was also put to use in a study of T cells in Graves' hyperthyroidism and ophthalmopathy.

The specimen was peripheral blood mononuclear cells (PBMCs), collected at new diagnosis, from a patient treated with antithyroid drugs. These receptors were obtained from a woman in her twenties or thirties with Graves disease. Each CDR3 is given with its conserved first and last residue. D genes are given only for firm matches. Size is stated for part of the rows, as once, few or many counts, or as a class when the clone is expanded.

j_call | d_call | clone_size | v_call | cdr3_nt | cdr3_aa
TRBJ1-6 | . | few | TRBV20-1 | TGCAGTGCTAATCAATATCAGAATAATTCACCCCTCCACTTT | CSANQYQNNSPLHF
TRBJ1-1 | TRBD1 | many | TRBV28 | TGTGCCAGCAGTGAGAGACAGGGGCCCTACACTGAAGCTTTCTTT | CASSERQGPYTEAFF
TRBJ1-2 | TRBD1 | many | TRBV27 | TGTGCCAGCAGTGTAACAGGGGGGACTAACTATGGCTACACCTTC | CASSVTGGTNYGYTF
TRBJ2-7 | . | many | TRBV19 | TGTGCCAGTAGTACTGGGGACATGGGCGAGCAGTACTTC | CASSTGDMGEQYF
TRBJ1-5 | . | many | TRBV2 | TGTGCCAGCAGTGAAGCGGGGGGGCCCCAGCATTTT | CASSEAGGPQHF
TRBJ1-3 | . | . | TRBV19 | TGTGCCAGTAGGAACAGGAACTCTGGAAACACCATATATTTT | CASRNRNSGNTIYF
TRBJ1-2 | TRBD1 | . | TRBV5-6 | TGTGCCAGCAGCTTGCAGGGGGCGATCTTAAACTATGGCTACACCTTC | CASSLQGAILNYGYTF
TRBJ1-1 | . | . | TRBV19 | TGTGCCAGTACCGAACAGGGAATAAACACTGAAGCTTTCTTT | CASTEQGINTEAFF
TRBJ2-7 | . | many | TRBV9 | TGTGCCAGCAGCGTAGATGGGGGGGCGGGGGAGCAGTACTTC | CASSVDGGAGEQYF
TRBJ2-1 | . | many | TRBV7-9 | TGTGCCAGCAGCGACACAGGTGACCCTTACAATGAGCAGTTCTTC | CASSDTGDPYNEQFF
TRBJ2-1 | . | many | TRBV7-3 | TGTGCCAGCAGCCATGGGGGCCAGGGTACTGAGCAGTTCTTC | CASSHGGQGTEQFF
TRBJ2-7 | . | many | TRBV28 | TGTGCCAGCAGGCGACAGGCCCCATCCTACGAGCAGCACTTC | CASRRQAPSYEQHF
TRBJ2-3 | TRBD2 | once | TRBV7-3 | TGTGCCAGCAGCTTAAATGGCGGGGGGCCTACAGATACGCAGTATTTT | CASSLNGGGPTDTQYF
TRBJ2-2 | TRBD1 | many | TRBV28 | TGTGGAACTGGACAGGGGTCTACCGGGGAGCTGTTTTTT | CGTGQGSTGELFF
TRBJ2-1 | TRBD2 | . | TRBV13 | TGTGCCAGCAGCTTTTCACCGGGAGGGTTTTATGAGCAGTTCTTC | CASSFSPGGFYEQFF
TRBJ2-1 | TRBD2 | many | TRBV6-2/TRBV6-3 | TGTGCCAGCAGCTCGGGACTAGCTGGGGGCGCGCAGCAGTTCTTC | CASSSGLAGGAQQFF
TRBJ2-7 | TRBD2 | . | TRBV20-1 | TGCAGTGCTAGAGTACCGGGACTAGCGGGATCTCCGTACGAGCAGTACTTC | CSARVPGLAGSPYEQYF
TRBJ1-1 | . | many | TRBV3-1 | TGTGCCAGCAGCCAAGATCTGGCAGGGAACACTGAAGCTTTCTTT | CASSQDLAGNTEAFF
TRBJ2-7 | . | many | TRBV4-1 | TGCGCCAGCAGCCAATATGATAGGGGCGACCACGAGCAGTACTTC | CASSQYDRGDHEQYF
TRBJ2-2 | . | many | TRBV14 | TGTGCCAGCAGGTCCACGGGCACCGGGGAGCTGTTTTTT | CASRSTGTGELFF
TRBJ2-2 | . | few | TRBV5-1 | TGCGCCAGCAGCTTGGCAGGGATTGGCACCGGGGAGCTGTTTTTT | CASSLAGIGTGELFF
TRBJ1-5 | . | many | TRBV2 | TGTGCCAGCAGTCGTACAGGGCCCCGCAGTGGCAATCAGCCCCAGCATTTT | CASSRTGPRSGNQPQHF
TRBJ1-2 | . | many | TRBV12-3/TRBV12-4 | TGTGCCAGCAGTCTCAAGGGAGGCTACACCTTC | CASSLKGGYTF
TRBJ2-7 | TRBD1 | many | TRBV3-1 | TGTGCCAGCAAGCAGGGGGCCTCCTACGAGCAGTACTTC | CASKQGASYEQYF